This TCR beta chain was identified during a study of PD-1 blockade in classical Hodgkin lymphoma. For the study at large: Nivolumab dosed at 3 mg/kg went to patients intravenously every 2 weeks.

The patients all showed relapse after autologous stem cell transplantation, while their brentuximab vedotin exposure varied. Relapsed/refractory classical Hodgkin lymphoma patients had complete, partial or progressive responses. The germline CDR1 and CDR2 sequences are KGHSH and LQKENI. Between the trimmed V and J ends, which lost 2 bases and 5 bases, there was a span of 9 bases. CDR3 length: 13 residues. Comment on this clone: The antigen remains undetermined.

Produced via immunoSEQ multiplex PCR; TCRdb's table is partial and in-frame only. The sample holds more than 30,000 clones, roughly 82% seen once. Overall study findings and caveats: Repertoires differed for reasons still undefined, possibly disease activity or prior therapy.

The sequencing used peripheral blood mononuclear cells (PBMCs), collected at baseline. The origin of this receptor is a human donor with classical Hodgkin lymphoma. The gene calls are TRBV18 and TRBJ1-1, with D unresolved. The CDR3 sequence: CASSPLDETEAFF. In nucleotides, the CDR3 is TGTGCCAGCTCACCATTGGACGAAACTGAAGCTTTCTTT.